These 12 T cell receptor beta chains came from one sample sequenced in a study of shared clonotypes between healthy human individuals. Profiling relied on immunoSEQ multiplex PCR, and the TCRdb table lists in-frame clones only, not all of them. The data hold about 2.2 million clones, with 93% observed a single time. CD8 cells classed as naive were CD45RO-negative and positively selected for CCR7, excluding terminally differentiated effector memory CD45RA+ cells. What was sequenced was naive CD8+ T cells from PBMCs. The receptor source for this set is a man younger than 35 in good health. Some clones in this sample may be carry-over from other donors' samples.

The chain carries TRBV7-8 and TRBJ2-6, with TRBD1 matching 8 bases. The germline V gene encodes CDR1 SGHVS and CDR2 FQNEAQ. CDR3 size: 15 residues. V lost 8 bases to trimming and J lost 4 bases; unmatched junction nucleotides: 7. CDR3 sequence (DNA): TGTGCCAGCCTCAGGGGGCTGGAGGGGGCCAACGTCCTGACTTTC. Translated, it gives CASLRGLEGANVLTF.

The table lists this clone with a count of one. This CDR3 is CASGRRHQPQHF. CDR3 nucleotide sequence: TGTGCCAGCGGTCGCAGACATCAGCCCCAGCATTTT. The chain uses TRBV6-5 and TRBJ1-5; D not certain. Germline V CDR1 and CDR2: MNHEY, SVGAGI. The CDR3 length is 12 residues. With 8 bases removed from V and 5 bases from J, the gap between germline ends came to 10 bases.

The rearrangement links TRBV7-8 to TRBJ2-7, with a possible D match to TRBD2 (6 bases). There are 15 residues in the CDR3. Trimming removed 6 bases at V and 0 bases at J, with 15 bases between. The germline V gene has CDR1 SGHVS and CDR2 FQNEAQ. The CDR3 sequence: CASSSSGTHSYEQYF. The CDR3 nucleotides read TGTGCCAGCAGTTCCTCCGGGACTCACTCCTACGAGCAGTACTTC.

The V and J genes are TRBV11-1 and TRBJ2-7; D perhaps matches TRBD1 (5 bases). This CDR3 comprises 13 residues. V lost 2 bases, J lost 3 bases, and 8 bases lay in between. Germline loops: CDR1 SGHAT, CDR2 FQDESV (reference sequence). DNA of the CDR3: TGTGCCAGCAGCTTATTGGACATCTACGAGCAGTACTTC. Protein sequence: CASSLLDIYEQYF. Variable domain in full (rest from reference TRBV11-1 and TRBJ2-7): EAEVAQSPRYKITEKSQAVAFWCDPISGHATLYWYRQILGQGPELLVQFQDESVVDDSQLPKDRFSAERLKGVDSTLKIQPAELGDSAMYLCASSLLDIYEQYFGPGTRLTVT.

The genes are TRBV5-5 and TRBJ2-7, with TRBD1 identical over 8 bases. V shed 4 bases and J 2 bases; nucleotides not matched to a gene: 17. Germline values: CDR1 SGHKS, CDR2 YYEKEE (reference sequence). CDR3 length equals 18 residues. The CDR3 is CASSPTTGQGTMTYEQYF. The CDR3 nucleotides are TGTGCCAGCAGCCCGACAACCGGACAGGGAACGATGACCTACGAGCAGTACTTC.

As DNA, the CDR3 is TGTGCCAGCAGCCCCCCCCGGGCCGGTCCCTACGAGCAGTACTTC. It codes for CASSPPRAGPYEQYF. The rearrangement uses TRBV7-9 and TRBJ2-7; D gene unclear. The germline V and J ends were trimmed by 5 bases and 2 bases, with 16 bases remaining between them. The CDR3 sequence is 15 residues long. Germline V gene sequence: CDR1 SEHNR, CDR2 FQNEAQ (reference sequence).

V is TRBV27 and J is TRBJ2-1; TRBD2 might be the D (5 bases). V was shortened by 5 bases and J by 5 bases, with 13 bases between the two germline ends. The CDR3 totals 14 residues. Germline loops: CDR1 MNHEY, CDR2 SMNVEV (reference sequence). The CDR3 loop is CASSPGLLNNEQFF. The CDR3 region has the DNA TGTGCCAGCAGTCCAGGACTCTTAAACAATGAGCAGTTCTTC.

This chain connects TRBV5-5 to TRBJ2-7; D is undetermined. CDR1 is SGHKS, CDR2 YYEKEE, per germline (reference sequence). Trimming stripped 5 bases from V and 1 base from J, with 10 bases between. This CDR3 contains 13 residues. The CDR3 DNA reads TGTGCCAGCAGATTACAGAATTCCTACGAGCAGTACTTC. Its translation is CASRLQNSYEQYF.

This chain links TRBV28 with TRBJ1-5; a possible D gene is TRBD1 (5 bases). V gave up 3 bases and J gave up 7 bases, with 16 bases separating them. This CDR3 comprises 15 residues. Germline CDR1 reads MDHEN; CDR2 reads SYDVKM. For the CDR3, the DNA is TGTGCCAGCAGTTTTGGGGGATGGACTAGCCAGCCCCAGCATTTT. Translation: CASSFGGWTSQPQHF.

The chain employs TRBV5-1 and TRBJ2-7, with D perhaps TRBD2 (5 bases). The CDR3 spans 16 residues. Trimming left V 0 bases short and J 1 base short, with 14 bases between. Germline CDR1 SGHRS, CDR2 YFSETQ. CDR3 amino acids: CASSLESRGWSYEQYF. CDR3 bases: TGCGCCAGCAGCTTGGAATCCCGGGGTTGGTCCTACGAGCAGTACTTC.

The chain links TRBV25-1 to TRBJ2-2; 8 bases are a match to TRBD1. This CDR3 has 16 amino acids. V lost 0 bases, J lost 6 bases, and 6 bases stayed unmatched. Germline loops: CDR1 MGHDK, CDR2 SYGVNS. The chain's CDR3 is CASSEYGQGGSGELFF. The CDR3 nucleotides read TGTGCCAGCAGTGAATACGGACAGGGCGGGTCCGGGGAGCTGTTTTTT.

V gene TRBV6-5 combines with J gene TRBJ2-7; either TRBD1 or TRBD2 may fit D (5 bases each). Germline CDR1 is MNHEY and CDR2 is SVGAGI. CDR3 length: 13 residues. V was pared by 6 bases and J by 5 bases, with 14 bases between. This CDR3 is CASRGGGAHEQYF. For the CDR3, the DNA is TGTGCCAGCAGGGGTGGGGGAGCCCACGAGCAGTACTTC.